This entry concerns a single TCR beta chain. This record belongs to a study of technical replicates of blood from several donors. Libraries were prepared by immunoSEQ multiplex PCR; TCRdb keeps only in-frame clonotypes and omits some of them. This table holds tens of thousands of clones, 90% to 95% found once. The CDR3 runs 13 residues. Per the germline V gene, CDR1 is MNHEY and CDR2 is SMNVEV (reference sequence). Losses at the gene ends were 4 bases for V and 7 bases for J; bases not matched to a gene: 7. Sequenced material: T cells isolated from PBMCs. This clonotype was obtained from a human donor in good health. The chain recombines TRBV27 with TRBJ2-7; 7 positions match TRBD1. The CDR3 spells CASSWDREREQYF. The CDR3 DNA follows: TGTGCCAGCAGTTGGGACAGAGAAAGGGAGCAGTACTTC.